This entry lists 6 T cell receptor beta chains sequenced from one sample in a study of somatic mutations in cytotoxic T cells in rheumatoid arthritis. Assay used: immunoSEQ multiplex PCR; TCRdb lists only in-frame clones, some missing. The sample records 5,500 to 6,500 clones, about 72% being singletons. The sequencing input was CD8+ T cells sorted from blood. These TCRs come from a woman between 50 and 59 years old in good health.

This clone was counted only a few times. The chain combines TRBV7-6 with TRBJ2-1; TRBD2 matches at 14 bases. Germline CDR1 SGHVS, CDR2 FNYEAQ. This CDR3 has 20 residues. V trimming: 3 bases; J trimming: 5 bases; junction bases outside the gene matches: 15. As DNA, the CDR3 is TGTGCCAGCAGCTTTCCCGGGACTAGCGGGGGCGGGGGATACAACAATGAGCAGTTCTTC. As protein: CASSFPGTSGGGGYNNEQFF.

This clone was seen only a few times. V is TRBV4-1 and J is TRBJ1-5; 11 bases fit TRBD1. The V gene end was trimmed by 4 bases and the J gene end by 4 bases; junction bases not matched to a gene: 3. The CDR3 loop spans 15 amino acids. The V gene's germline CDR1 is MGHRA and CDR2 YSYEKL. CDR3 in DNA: TGCGCCAGCAGCCTGGACAGGGGGCGGAATCAGCCCCAGCATTTT. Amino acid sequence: CASSLDRGRNQPQHF.

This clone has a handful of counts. The CDR3 DNA is TGTGCCAGCAGTCGGGACTTAGACTCTGAGCAGTTCTTC. Translating gives CASSRDLDSEQFF. This rearrangement joins TRBV7-9 to TRBJ2-1; perhaps TRBD2 as D (6 bases). V lost 6 bases to trimming and J lost 9 bases, with 15 bases between them. CDR3 size: 13 residues. Looked up from germline, CDR1 is SEHNR and CDR2 is FQNEAQ (reference sequence).

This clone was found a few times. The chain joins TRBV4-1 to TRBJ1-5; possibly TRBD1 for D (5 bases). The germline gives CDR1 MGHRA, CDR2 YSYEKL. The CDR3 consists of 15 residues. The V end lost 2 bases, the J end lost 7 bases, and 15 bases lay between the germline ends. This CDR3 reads CASSQTTQGLQPQHF. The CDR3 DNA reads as TGCGCCAGCAGCCAAACAACCCAGGGCCTCCAGCCCCAGCATTTT.

CDR3 protein: CASSGTDAYEQYF. The CDR3 DNA reads TGTGCCAGCAGCGGGACTGACGCCTACGAGCAGTACTTC. The chain joins TRBV9 to TRBJ2-7; TRBD2 is a possible D gene (5 bases). V was clipped by 3 bases and J by 2 bases, with 9 bases between them. CDR3 length: 13 amino acids. Germline assignment: CDR1 SGDLS and CDR2 YYNGEE.

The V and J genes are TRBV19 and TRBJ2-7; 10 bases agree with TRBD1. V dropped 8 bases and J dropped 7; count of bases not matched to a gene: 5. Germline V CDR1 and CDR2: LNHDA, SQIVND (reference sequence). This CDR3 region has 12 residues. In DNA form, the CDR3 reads TGTGCCAGTTCCGCGGGACAGGGGGAGCAGTACTTC. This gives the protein CASSAGQGEQYF. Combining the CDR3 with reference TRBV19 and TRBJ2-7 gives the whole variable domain DGGITQSPKYLFRKEGQNVTLSCEQNLNHDAMYWYRQDPGQGLRLIYYSQIVNDFQKGDIAEGYSVSREKKESFPLTVTSAQKNPTAFYLCASSAGQGEQYFGPGTRLTVT.